This T cell receptor (beta chain) was sequenced in a study of patients and donors after allogeneic stem cell transplantation. The CDR3 contains 19 residues. Germline lookup yields CDR1 MNHEY and CDR2 SVGAGI. V was cut by 0 bases and J by 0 bases, with 15 bases left in between. This clonotype has more than one count but fewer than ten. TCRdb reanalysed the RT-PCR reads using MiXCR and keeps one entry per CDR3 protein. This table has 920,000 or so distinct CDR3 sequences, about 20% appearing once. This clonotype was obtained from a human donor who was either an allogeneic HSCT recipient or a stem cell or donor lymphocyte infusion donor (not recorded which). It is not recorded whose cells these are; they may come from a transplant donor. Sequencing was carried out using blood, either unsorted or a sorted T cell fraction (not recorded which). The V and J genes are TRBV6-5 and TRBJ2-6; D ambiguous. CDR3: CASSYSFSEILSGANVLTF. CDR3 DNA: TGTGCCAGCAGTTACTCATTCAGTGAAATTCTCTCTGGGGCCAACGTCCTGACTTTC.